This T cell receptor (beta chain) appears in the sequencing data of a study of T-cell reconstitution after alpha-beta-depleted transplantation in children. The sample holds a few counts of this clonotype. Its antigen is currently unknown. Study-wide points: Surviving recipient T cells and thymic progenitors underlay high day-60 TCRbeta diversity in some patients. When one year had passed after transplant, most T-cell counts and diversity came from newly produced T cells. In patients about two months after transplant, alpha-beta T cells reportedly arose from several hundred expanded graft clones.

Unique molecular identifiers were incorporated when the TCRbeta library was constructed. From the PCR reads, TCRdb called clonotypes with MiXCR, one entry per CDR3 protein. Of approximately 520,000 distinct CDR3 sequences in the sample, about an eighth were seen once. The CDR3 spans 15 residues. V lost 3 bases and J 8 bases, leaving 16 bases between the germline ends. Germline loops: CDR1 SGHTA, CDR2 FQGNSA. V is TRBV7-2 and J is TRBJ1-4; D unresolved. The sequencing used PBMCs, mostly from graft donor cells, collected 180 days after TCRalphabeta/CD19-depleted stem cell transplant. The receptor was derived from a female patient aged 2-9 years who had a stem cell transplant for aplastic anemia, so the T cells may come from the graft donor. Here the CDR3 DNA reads TGTGCCAGCAGCTTGGTGGGAGACCTAGGGGAAAAACTGTTTTTT. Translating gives CASSLVGDLGEKLFF.